This TCR beta chain emerged from a study of radiotherapy plus CTLA-4 blockade in lung cancer. Study-level information: Disease control was achieved by 31% of patients, and objective responses by 18%. Broader study findings: Increased serum interferon-beta after radiation also reportedly predicted response strongly.

Chemo-refractory metastatic non-small-cell lung cancer patients were treated with focal radiation plus CTLA-4 blockade with ipilimumab. Clones were sequenced by immunoSEQ multiplex PCR, and TCRdb holds only the in-frame ones, with some missing. The data show tens of thousands of clones, approximately 84% seen once. Concerning this clone itself: Its antigen is as yet unknown.

J gave up 1 base and V 1 base, and 9 bases lay outside the gene matches. CDR1 and CDR2 from the germline V gene are GTSNPN and SVGIG (reference sequence). The CDR3 covers 16 residues. The chain combines TRBV30 with TRBJ1-2; 7 nucleotides align to TRBD1. This material consisted of peripheral blood, taken from a patient treated with radiotherapy plus ipilimumab. The source of this sequence is a human donor with non-small cell lung cancer whose response to radiotherapy plus ipilimumab could not be evaluated. This CDR3 is CAWSGDRRAFNYGYTF. The CDR3 region has the DNA TGTGCCTGGAGTGGGGACAGACGGGCCTTTAACTATGGCTACACCTTC.